These T cell receptor beta chains were read from a single sample in a study of T cell responses to AZD1222 COVID-19 vaccine. The protocol was immunoSEQ multiplex PCR, while the TCRdb copy is restricted to in-frame clones and leaves out a portion. The repertoire holds about 56,000 clones, with approximately 85% as singletons. Material: peripheral blood, obtained on day 0 of AZD1222 vaccination. The origin of the receptors is an adult in good health. The CDR3 runs from the conserved cysteine through the conserved F or W. The order of the fields is clone size, D gene, V gene, J gene, CDR3 protein, CDR3 DNA. D genes are given only for firm matches. Expanded clones are given a class, and other clones once, few, many or no size at all.

once,TRBD2,TRBV28,TRBJ2-3,CASRRRLAGHTTDTQYF,TGTGCCAGCAGGCGTAGACTAGCGGGCCACACCACAGATACGCAGTATTTT
.,.,TRBV19,TRBJ1-5,CASSLGPGGNQPQHF,TGTGCCAGTAGCCTTGGCCCAGGTGGAAATCAGCCCCAGCATTTT
.,.,TRBV10-3,TRBJ2-7,CAISLDIYEQYF,TGTGCCATCAGTCTCGACATCTACGAGCAGTACTTC
.,TRBD1,TRBV18,TRBJ2-7,CASSPSTTGLSYEQYF,TGTGCCAGCTCACCATCAACGACAGGGTTATCCTACGAGCAGTACTTC
.,.,TRBV7-8,TRBJ1-2,CASSSGGSPNYGYTF,TGTGCCAGCAGCTCCGGGGGCAGTCCCAACTATGGCTACACCTTC
.,TRBD1,TRBV24-1,TRBJ2-7,CATSVSGQVRSEQYF,TGTGCCACCAGTGTTAGTGGACAGGTGAGGTCCGAGCAGTACTTC
once,.,TRBV12-2,TRBJ1-6,CASRLSGTDNSPLHF,TGTGCAAGTCGCTTGTCCGGGACAGATAATTCACCCCTCCACTTT
.,.,TRBV27,TRBJ2-7,CASSYLSYEQYF,TGTGCCAGCAGCTATCTAAGCTACGAGCAGTACTTC
.,.,TRBV11-2,TRBJ2-7,CASSLERTNEQYF,TGTGCCAGCAGCTTAGAGCGAACAAACGAGCAGTACTTC
.,.,TRBV5-1,TRBJ1-6,CASSFSGTASINSPLHF,TGCGCCAGCAGCTTTTCCGGGACCGCTTCCATTAATTCACCCCTCCACTTT
.,.,TRBV11-2,TRBJ2-7,CASSLGVPGDEQYF,TGTGCCAGCAGCTTAGGGGTGCCAGGGGACGAGCAGTACTTC
few,.,TRBV7-9,TRBJ1-1,CASSLLGGGTEAFF,TGTGCCAGCAGCTTATTAGGGGGTGGGACTGAAGCTTTCTTT
few,TRBD1,TRBV27,TRBJ2-7,CASSLGDRYEQYF,TGTGCCAGCAGTTTAGGGGACAGGTACGAGCAGTACTTC
.,.,TRBV5-1,TRBJ1-4,CASSPFVGGDEKLFF,TGCGCCAGCAGCCCCTTCGTAGGGGGGGATGAAAAACTGTTTTTT
.,.,TRBV30,TRBJ1-2,CAWRSGAHYGYTF,TGTGCCTGGAGATCAGGGGCCCACTATGGCTACACCTTC
.,TRBD1,TRBV3-1/TRBV3-2,TRBJ1-2,CASSQDRTTGTGGINYGYTF,TGTGCCAGCAGCCAAGACAGGACGACCGGGACAGGGGGGATTAACTATGGCTACACCTTC
.,.,TRBV28,TRBJ2-6,CASSLQGHGANVLTF,TGTGCCAGCAGTTTACAGGGTCACGGGGCCAACGTCCTGACTTTC
.,.,TRBV29-1,TRBJ1-2,CSVVSGARGYTF,TGCAGCGTTGTAAGCGGGGCCAGAGGCTACACCTTC
.,.,TRBV4-2,TRBJ2-7,CASSQVTGTYEQYF,TGTGCCAGCAGCCAAGTCACGGGGACCTACGAGCAGTACTTC
.,.,TRBV15,TRBJ1-6,CATSRGPVDNSPLHF,TGTGCCACCAGCAGAGGGCCGGTTGACAATTCACCCCTCCACTTT
.,.,TRBV7-2,TRBJ2-2,CASSPMGAGANTGELFF,TGTGCCAGCAGCCCCATGGGGGCGGGGGCGAACACCGGGGAGCTGTTTTTT
.,.,TRBV3-1/TRBV3-2,TRBJ2-1,CASSPGLNYNEQFF,TGTGCCAGCAGCCCGGGACTCAATTACAATGAGCAGTTCTTC
.,.,TRBV11-1,TRBJ1-2,CAGSLTTRDNGYTF,TGTGCCGGCAGCCTCACCACACGGGACAATGGCTACACCTTC
.,.,TRBV19,TRBJ1-6,CASSITLGGLGSPLHF,TGTGCCAGTAGTATTACCCTTGGGGGGCTGGGATCACCCCTCCACTTT
once,.,TRBV6-5,TRBJ2-7,CASSYFGGYEQYF,TGTGCCAGCAGTTACTTCGGGGGTTACGAGCAGTACTTC
.,.,TRBV7-2,TRBJ2-7,CASSLRGGGGEQYF,TGTGCCAGCAGCTTAAGGGGGGGAGGTGGCGAGCAGTACTTC
.,.,TRBV28,TRBJ1-5,CASRTQGGDQPQHF,TGTGCCAGCAGAACCCAGGGTGGGGATCAGCCCCAGCATTTT
.,.,TRBV27,TRBJ1-5,CASSSGSYNQPQHF,TGTGCCAGCTCCTCAGGGAGTTACAATCAGCCCCAGCATTTT
.,.,TRBV27,TRBJ2-7,CASSLQPVRYYEQYF,TGTGCCAGCAGTTTACAGCCCGTCAGGTACTACGAGCAGTACTTC
.,.,TRBV19,TRBJ1-2,CATWDFRAGYTF,TGTGCCACCTGGGACTTTCGAGCTGGCTACACCTTC
.,.,TRBV28,TRBJ2-5,CASSLSWETQYF,TGTGCCAGCAGTTTAAGTTGGGAGACCCAGTACTTC
once,TRBD1,TRBV28,TRBJ1-5,CASGGTGLVQPQHF,TGTGCCAGCGGAGGGACAGGGCTTGTTCAGCCCCAGCATTTT
.,TRBD1,TRBV5-5,TRBJ1-5,CASSYRQGPTQPQHF,TGTGCCAGCAGCTACCGACAGGGGCCCACTCAGCCCCAGCATTTT
.,.,TRBV6-5,TRBJ2-7,CASSQGTLLYEQYF,TGTGCCAGCAGTCAGGGGACCCTCCTCTACGAGCAGTACTTC
.,.,TRBV7-9,TRBJ1-6,CASSLGKGETSYNSPLHF,TGTGCCAGCAGCCTAGGGAAGGGGGAAACCTCCTATAATTCACCCCTCCACTTT
.,TRBD2,TRBV6-5,TRBJ2-3,CASTILAGFTDTQYF,TGTGCCAGCACCATCCTAGCGGGGTTCACAGATACGCAGTATTTT
.,TRBD1,TRBV18,TRBJ2-7,CASSPSGQAMEQYF,TGTGCCAGCTCACCCTCGGGACAGGCTATGGAGCAGTACTTC
.,TRBD1,TRBV5-6,TRBJ1-3,CASSRDRDGGNTIYF,TGTGCCAGCAGCCGTGACAGGGATGGCGGAAACACCATATATTTT
.,.,TRBV7-2,TRBJ2-1,CASSWTASPPDEQFF,TGTGCCAGCAGCTGGACGGCTAGCCCCCCAGATGAGCAGTTCTTC
.,.,TRBV21-1,TRBJ1-4,CASSPQNEKLFF,TGTGCCAGCAGCCCACAGAATGAAAAACTGTTTTTT
few,.,TRBV6-1,TRBJ1-4,CASSEWADLLNEKLFF,TGTGCCAGCAGTGAATGGGCAGACCTACTTAATGAAAAACTGTTTTTT
.,TRBD1,TRBV4-2,TRBJ1-6,CASSQEPGQGESNSPLHF,TGTGCCAGCTCACAAGAACCGGGACAGGGGGAGTCGAATTCACCCCTCCACTTT
.,TRBD1,TRBV27,TRBJ1-4,CASSKPGQGLQSEKLFF,TGTGCCAGCAGTAAGCCGGGACAGGGGTTACAGTCTGAAAAACTGTTTTTT
.,.,TRBV6-1,TRBJ2-5,CASSEDPGSETQYF,TGTGCCAGCAGTGAAGATCCCGGATCAGAGACCCAGTACTTC
.,.,TRBV13,TRBJ2-6,CASSLRGANVLTF,TGTGCCAGCAGCCTTCGGGGGGCCAACGTCCTGACTTTC
.,.,TRBV14,TRBJ2-5,CASSLTRMWGLETQYF,TGTGCCAGCAGCCTTACCCGTATGTGGGGATTGGAGACCCAGTACTTC
.,.,TRBV6-1,TRBJ1-1,CASSEHTEAFF,TGTGCCAGCAGTGAGCACACTGAAGCTTTCTTT
.,.,TRBV12-3/TRBV12-4,TRBJ1-3,CAFGRSGNTIYF,TGTGCCTTTGGACGCTCTGGAAACACCATATATTTT
.,.,TRBV12-3/TRBV12-4,TRBJ1-6,CASSLSHNSPLHF,TGTGCCAGCAGTCTATCGCATAATTCACCCCTCCACTTT
.,.,TRBV15,TRBJ1-5,CATKMSGFGNQPQHF,TGTGCCACCAAGATGTCAGGGTTCGGCAATCAGCCCCAGCATTTT
.,TRBD1,TRBV11-2,TRBJ1-6,CASSQTGEPNSPLHF,TGTGCCAGCAGTCAAACAGGGGAACCTAATTCACCCCTCCACTTT
.,TRBD2,TRBV2,TRBJ2-7,CASRGGSSYEQYF,TGTGCCAGCAGGGGGGGGAGCTCCTACGAGCAGTACTTC
.,TRBD1,TRBV11-2,TRBJ1-1,CASSTRQGETEAFF,TGTGCCAGCAGCACCCGACAGGGGGAAACTGAAGCTTTCTTT
.,.,TRBV6-4,TRBJ2-7,CASSDGISSYEQYF,TGTGCCAGCAGTGACGGTATTAGCTCCTACGAGCAGTACTTC